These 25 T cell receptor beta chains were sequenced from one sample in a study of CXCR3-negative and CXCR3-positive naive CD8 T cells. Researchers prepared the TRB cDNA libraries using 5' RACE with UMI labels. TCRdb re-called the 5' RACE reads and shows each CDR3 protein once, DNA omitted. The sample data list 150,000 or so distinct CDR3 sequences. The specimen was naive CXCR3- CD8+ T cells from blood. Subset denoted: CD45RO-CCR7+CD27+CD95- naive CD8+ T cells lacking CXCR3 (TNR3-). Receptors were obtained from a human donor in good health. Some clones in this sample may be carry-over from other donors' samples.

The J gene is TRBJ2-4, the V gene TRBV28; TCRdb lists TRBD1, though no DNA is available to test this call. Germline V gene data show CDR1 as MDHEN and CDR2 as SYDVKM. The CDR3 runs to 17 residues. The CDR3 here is CASSPIPGSERENIQYF. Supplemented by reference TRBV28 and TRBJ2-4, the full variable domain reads DVKVTQSSRYLVKRTGEKVFLECVQDMDHENMFWYRQDPGLGLRLIYFSYDVKMKEKGDIPEGYSVSREKKERFSLILESASTNQTSMYLCASSPIPGSERENIQYFGAGTRLSVL.

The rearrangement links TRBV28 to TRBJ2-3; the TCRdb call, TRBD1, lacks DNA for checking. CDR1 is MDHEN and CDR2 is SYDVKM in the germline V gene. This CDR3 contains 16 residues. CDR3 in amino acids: CASSLLGQGSTDTQYF.

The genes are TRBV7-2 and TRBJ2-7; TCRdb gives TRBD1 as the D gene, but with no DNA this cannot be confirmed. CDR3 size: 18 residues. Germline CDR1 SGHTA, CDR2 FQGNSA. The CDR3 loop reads CASSLVSLGTGGFYEQYF.

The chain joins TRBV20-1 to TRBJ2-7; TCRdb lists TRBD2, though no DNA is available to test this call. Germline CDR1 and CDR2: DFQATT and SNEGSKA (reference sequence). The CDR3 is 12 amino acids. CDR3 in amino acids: CSAGTRFDEQYF.

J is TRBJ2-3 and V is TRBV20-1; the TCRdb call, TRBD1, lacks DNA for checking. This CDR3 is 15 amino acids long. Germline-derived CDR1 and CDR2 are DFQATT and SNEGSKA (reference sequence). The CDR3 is CSARPTGRSTDTQYF.

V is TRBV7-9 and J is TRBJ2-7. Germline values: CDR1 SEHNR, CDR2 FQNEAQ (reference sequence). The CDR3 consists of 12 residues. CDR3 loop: CASSLGVYEQYF.

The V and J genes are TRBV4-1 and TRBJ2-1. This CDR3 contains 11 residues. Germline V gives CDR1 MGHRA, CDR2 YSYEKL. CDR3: CASSRKDEQFF.

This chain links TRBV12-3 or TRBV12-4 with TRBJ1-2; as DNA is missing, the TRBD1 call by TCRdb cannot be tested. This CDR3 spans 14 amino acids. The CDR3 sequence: CASRPLPGGHGYTF.

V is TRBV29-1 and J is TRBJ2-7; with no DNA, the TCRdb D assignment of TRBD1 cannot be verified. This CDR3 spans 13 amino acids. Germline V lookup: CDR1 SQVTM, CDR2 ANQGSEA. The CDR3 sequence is CSVLTGQTYEQYF.

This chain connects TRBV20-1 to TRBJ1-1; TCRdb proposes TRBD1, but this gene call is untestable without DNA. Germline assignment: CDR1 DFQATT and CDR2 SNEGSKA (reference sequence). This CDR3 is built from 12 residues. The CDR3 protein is CSARQGETEAFF.

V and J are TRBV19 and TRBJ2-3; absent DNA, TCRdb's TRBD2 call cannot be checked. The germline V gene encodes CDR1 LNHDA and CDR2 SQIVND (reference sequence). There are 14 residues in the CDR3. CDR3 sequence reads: CASSRGRPTDTQYF.

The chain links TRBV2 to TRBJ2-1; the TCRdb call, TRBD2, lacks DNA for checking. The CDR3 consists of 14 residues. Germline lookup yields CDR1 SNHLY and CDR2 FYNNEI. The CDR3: CASLTSDGGDEQFF.

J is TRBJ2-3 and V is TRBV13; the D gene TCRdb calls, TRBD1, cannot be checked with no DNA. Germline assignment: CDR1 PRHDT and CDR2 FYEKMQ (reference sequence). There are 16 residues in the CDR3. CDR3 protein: CASSFIGGWRTDTQYF.

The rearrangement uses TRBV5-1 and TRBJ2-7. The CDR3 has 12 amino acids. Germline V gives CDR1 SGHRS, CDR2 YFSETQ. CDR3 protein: CASSFGSYEQYF.

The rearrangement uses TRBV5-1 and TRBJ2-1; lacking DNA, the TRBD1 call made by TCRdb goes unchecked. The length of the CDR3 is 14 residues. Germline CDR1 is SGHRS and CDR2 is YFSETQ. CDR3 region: CASSLGGDYNEQFF.

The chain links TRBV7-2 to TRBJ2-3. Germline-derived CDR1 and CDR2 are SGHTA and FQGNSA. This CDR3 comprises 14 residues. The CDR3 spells CASSFGFSTDTQYF. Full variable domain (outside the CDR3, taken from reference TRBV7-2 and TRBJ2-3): GAGVSQSPSNKVTEKGKDVELRCDPISGHTALYWYRQSLGQGLEFLIYFQGNSAPDKSGLPSDRFSAERTGGSVSTLTIQRTQQEDSAVYLCASSFGFSTDTQYFGPGTRLTVL.

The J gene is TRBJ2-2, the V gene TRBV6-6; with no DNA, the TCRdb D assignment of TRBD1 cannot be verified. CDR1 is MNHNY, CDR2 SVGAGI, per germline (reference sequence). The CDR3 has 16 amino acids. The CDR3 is CASSYLGPLNTGELFF.

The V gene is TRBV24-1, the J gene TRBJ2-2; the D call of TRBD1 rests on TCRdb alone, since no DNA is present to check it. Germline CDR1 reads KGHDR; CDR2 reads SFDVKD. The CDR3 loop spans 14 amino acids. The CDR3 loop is CATSPGTDTGELFF.

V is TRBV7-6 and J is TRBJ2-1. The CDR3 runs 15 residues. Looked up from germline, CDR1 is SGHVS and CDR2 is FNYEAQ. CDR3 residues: CASSLSSFPHNEQFF.

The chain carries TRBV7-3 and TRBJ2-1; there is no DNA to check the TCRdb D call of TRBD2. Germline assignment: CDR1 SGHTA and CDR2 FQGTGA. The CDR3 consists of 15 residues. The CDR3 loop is CASSQGLAPYNEQFF.

The CDR3 protein is CSASGYVQGGMSEDTDTQYF. The genes are TRBV20-1 and TRBJ2-3; TCRdb's D call, TRBD1, is unchecked because there is no DNA. Per germline, CDR1 DFQATT and CDR2 SNEGSKA (reference sequence). The CDR3 sequence is 20 residues long.

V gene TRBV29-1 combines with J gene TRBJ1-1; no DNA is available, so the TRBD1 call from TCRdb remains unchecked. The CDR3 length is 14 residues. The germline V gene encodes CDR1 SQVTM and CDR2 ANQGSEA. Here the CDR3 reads CSVEGDIENTEAFF.

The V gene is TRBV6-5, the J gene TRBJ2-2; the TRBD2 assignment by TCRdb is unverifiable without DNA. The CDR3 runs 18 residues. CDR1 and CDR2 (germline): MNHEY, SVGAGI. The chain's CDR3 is CASSYAKLAGGSTGELFF.

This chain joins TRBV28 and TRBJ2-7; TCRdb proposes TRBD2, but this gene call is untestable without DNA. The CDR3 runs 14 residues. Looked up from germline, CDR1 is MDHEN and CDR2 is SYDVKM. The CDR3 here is CASSPALMAYEQYF.

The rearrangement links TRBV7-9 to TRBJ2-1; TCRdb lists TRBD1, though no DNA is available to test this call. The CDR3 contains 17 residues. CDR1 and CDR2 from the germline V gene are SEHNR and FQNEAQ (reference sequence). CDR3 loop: CASSYWGGLTSYNEQFF.